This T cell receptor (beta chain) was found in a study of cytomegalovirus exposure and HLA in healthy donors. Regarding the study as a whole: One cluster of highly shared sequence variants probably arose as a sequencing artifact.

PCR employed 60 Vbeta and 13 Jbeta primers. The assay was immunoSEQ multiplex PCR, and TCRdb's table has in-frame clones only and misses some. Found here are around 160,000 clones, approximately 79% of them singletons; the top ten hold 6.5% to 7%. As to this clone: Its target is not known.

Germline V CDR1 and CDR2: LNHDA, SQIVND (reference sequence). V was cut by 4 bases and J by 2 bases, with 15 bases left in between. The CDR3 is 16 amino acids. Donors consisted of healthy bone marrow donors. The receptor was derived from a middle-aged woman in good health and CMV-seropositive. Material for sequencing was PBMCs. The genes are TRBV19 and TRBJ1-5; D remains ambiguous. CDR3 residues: CASSSPLTRGNQPQHF. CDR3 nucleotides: TGTGCCAGTAGTAGTCCCCTGACAAGAGGCAATCAGCCCCAGCATTTT.